A single sample gave rise to the 17 T cell receptor beta chains below, sequenced in a study of blood T cells in healthy people across ages. For the second PCR, which ran for 7 to 11 cycles, a sample-barcoded 5' primer and a J-beta primer mix were used. TCRdb called the 5' RACE reads again in MiXCR, with one record for every CDR3 protein. The sample records 700,000 to 850,000 distinct CDR3 sequences, 40% to 65% being singletons. Specimen: blood. These receptors were taken from a man aged 80 or over in good health.

This clonotype appeared once. The rearrangement links TRBV20-1 to TRBJ2-1; possibly TRBD2 for D (5 bases). Germline V gene data show CDR1 as DFQATT and CDR2 as SNEGSKA (reference sequence). Trimming took 7 bases from V and 4 from J, leaving 17 bases between them. The length of the CDR3 is 14 residues. The CDR3 sequence is CSVPSPAVYNEQFF. DNA of the CDR3: TGCAGTGTTCCCTCCCCAGCGGTATACAATGAGCAGTTCTTC.

This clonotype was found a few times. The chain employs TRBV6-5 and TRBJ2-4; 9 positions match TRBD1. V lost 2 bases and J lost 15; bases outside the gene matches: 14. The CDR3 runs 15 residues. Germline lookup yields CDR1 MNHEY and CDR2 SVGAGI. The chain's CDR3 is CASSYNRDRDTLRYF. CDR3 nucleotide sequence: TGTGCCAGCAGTTACAACAGGGACAGGGATACGTTAAGGTACTTC.

The CDR3 sequence is CASSVTGPPQPQHF. The CDR3 nucleotides read TGTGCCAGCAGTGTGACAGGGCCCCCTCAGCCCCAGCATTTT. The chain employs TRBV2 and TRBJ1-5; 7 nucleotides line up with TRBD1. Germline V gene data show CDR1 as SNHLY and CDR2 as FYNNEI. V dropped 4 bases and J dropped 6; count of bases not matched to a gene: 6. This CDR3 is built from 14 residues.

This sequence joins TRBV10-3 and TRBJ1-1; D gene ambiguous. This CDR3 is 15 amino acids long. Germline assignment: CDR1 ENHRY and CDR2 SYGVKD. The ends were cut back, 3 bases at V and 5 bases at J, with 16 bases in the middle. In nucleotides, the CDR3 is TGTGCCATCAGTGACGAATCTTGGTCGGGGACTGAAGCTTTCTTT. This codes for CAISDESWSGTEAFF.

This clonotype occurred many times. Here the CDR3 DNA reads TGTGCCAGCAGCTTAGTAGGGACTAGCTCCTACGAGCAGTACTTC. Translated: CASSLVGTSSYEQYF. The chain recombines TRBV7-2 with TRBJ2-7; TRBD2 matches 8 bases. V dropped 1 base and J dropped 0; count of bases not matched to a gene: 2. The CDR3 totals 15 residues. CDR1 and CDR2 (germline): SGHTA, FQGNSA.

This clonotype has at least ten counts. The J gene is TRBJ2-1, the V gene TRBV29-1; no definite D call. This CDR3 is built from 15 residues. V was pared by 1 base and J by 9 bases, with 19 bases between. The V gene's germline CDR1 is SQVTM and CDR2 ANQGSEA. Here the CDR3 reads CSVEGDSAPVAEQFF. The CDR3 bases are TGCAGCGTTGAAGGTGACTCCGCCCCCGTGGCTGAGCAGTTCTTC.

The genes are TRBV28 and TRBJ1-2; no definite D call. This CDR3 contains 14 residues. CDR1 and CDR2 from the germline V gene are MDHEN and SYDVKM. The ends were cut back, 6 bases at V and 7 bases at J, with 18 bases in the middle. CDR3 in amino acids: CASSPTSMSGGYTF. In DNA form, the CDR3 reads TGTGCCAGCAGCCCGACATCAATGAGCGGTGGCTACACCTTC.

The gene calls are TRBV4-1 and TRBJ2-3, with 8 nucleotides matching TRBD2. The CDR3 sequence is 17 residues long. J lost 3 bases, V lost 0 bases, and 8 bases had no gene match. Germline CDR1 MGHRA, CDR2 YSYEKL. CDR3 coding DNA: TGCGCCAGCAGCCAAGATACGACTAGCGTGGTGACAGATACGCAGTATTTT. It specifies CASSQDTTSVVTDTQYF.

V is TRBV29-1 and J is TRBJ2-1, with TRBD2 matching 12 bases. The last part of the DNA fits TRBJ2-7 better; the J call may be wrong. The CDR3 sequence is 15 residues long. The germline gives CDR1 SQVTM, CDR2 ANQGSEA. The CDR3 sequence is CSVTMTSGRPNEQYF. CDR3 coding DNA: TGCAGCGTTACCATGACTAGCGGGAGACCGAATGAGCAGTACTTC.

In its sample, this clonotype was seen a few times. The chain links TRBV12-3 or TRBV12-4 to TRBJ2-6, with D maybe TRBD1 (6 bases). The CDR3 runs 17 residues. Trimming shortened V by 3 bases and J by 0 bases, and 12 bases separated the two germline ends. The DNA of the CDR3 is TGTGCCAGCAGTTTGGGACAAGGCGGCTCTGGGGCCAACGTCCTGACTTTC. The encoded protein is CASSLGQGGSGANVLTF.

The chain uses TRBV28 and TRBJ1-5; D remains unclear. V lost 5 bases and J lost 0, with 11 bases in between. Germline V gives CDR1 MDHEN, CDR2 SYDVKM. The CDR3 runs to 15 residues. The CDR3 reads CASSRDKYSNQPQHF. CDR3 DNA: TGTGCCAGCAGTCGAGACAAGTATAGCAATCAGCCCCAGCATTTT. Complete variable domain (other parts from reference TRBV28 and TRBJ1-5): DVKVTQSSRYLVKRTGEKVFLECVQDMDHENMFWYRQDPGLGLRLIYFSYDVKMKEKGDIPEGYSVSREKKERFSLILESASTNQTSMYLCASSRDKYSNQPQHFGDGTRLSIL.

This clonotype has ten or more counts. The chain joins TRBV7-9 to TRBJ2-1; TRBD2 is a possible D gene (6 bases). Germline V lookup: CDR1 SEHNR, CDR2 FQNEAQ (reference sequence). This CDR3 region has 15 residues. The ends were cut back, 3 bases at V and 7 bases at J, with 16 bases in the middle. The CDR3 protein is CASSFRRGTVNEQFF. The CDR3 DNA is TGTGCCAGCAGCTTTCGGAGGGGTACGGTGAATGAGCAGTTCTTC.

The table lists this clonotype with a count of one. The chain is built from TRBV9 and TRBJ2-7, with D tentatively TRBD2 (6 bases). The CDR3 length is 16 residues. CDR1 is SGDLS and CDR2 is YYNGEE in the germline V gene. Trimming pared 1 base from V and 2 bases from J, leaving 16 bases between. The CDR3 loop is CASSVSGGAGTYEQYF. CDR3 DNA: TGTGCCAGCAGCGTATCAGGAGGGGCCGGAACCTACGAGCAGTACTTC.

The V call is TRBV30, the J call TRBJ1-1; perhaps TRBD1 as D (6 bases). The CDR3 is 14 residues long. Trimming took off 1 base at V and 4 bases at J, with 13 bases between the two ends. CDR1 and CDR2 (germline): GTSNPN, SVGIG (reference sequence). This CDR3 is CAWSGRGWGTEAFF. CDR3 DNA sequence: TGTGCCTGGAGTGGAAGGGGGTGGGGCACTGAAGCTTTCTTT.

The gene calls are TRBV12-3 or TRBV12-4 and TRBJ2-7; D may be TRBD2 (6 bases). Trimming removed 4 bases from V and 6 bases from J, with 13 bases in between. The CDR3 loop spans 13 amino acids. Here the CDR3 DNA reads TGTGCCAGCAGTTGGGCTCAGGAGGGCGAGCAGTACTTC. It encodes CASSWAQEGEQYF.

This clonotype was found a few times. This chain uses TRBV15 with TRBJ2-4; D is unclear. Germline CDR1 LNHNV, CDR2 YYDKDF (reference sequence). With 0 bases removed from V and 2 bases from J, the gap between germline ends came to 8 bases. CDR3 size: 15 residues. As DNA, the CDR3 is TGTGCCACCAGCAGAGATCAACCCACCAAAAACATTCAGTACTTC. Translated: CATSRDQPTKNIQYF.

Ten or more counts support this clonotype. V is TRBV20-1 and J is TRBJ2-5, with 7 bases aligning to TRBD1. The germline V gene encodes CDR1 DFQATT and CDR2 SNEGSKA (reference sequence). The CDR3 consists of 11 residues. The CDR3 sequence is CSGTVQETQYF. DNA of the CDR3: TGCAGCGGGACAGTACAAGAGACCCAGTACTTC.